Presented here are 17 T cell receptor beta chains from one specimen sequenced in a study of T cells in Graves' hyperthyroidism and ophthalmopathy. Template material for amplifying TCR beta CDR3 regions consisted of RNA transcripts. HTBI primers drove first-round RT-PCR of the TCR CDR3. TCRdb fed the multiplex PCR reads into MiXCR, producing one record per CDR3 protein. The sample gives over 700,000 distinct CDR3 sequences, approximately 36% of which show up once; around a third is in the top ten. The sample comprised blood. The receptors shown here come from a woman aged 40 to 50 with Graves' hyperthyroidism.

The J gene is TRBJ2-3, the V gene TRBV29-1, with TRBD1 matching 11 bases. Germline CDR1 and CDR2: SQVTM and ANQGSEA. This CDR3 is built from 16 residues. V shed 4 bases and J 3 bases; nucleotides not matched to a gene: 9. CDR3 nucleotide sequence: TGCAGCGTTGGGAGGACAGGGGGCATTGGTACAGATACGCAGTATTTT. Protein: CSVGRTGGIGTDTQYF.

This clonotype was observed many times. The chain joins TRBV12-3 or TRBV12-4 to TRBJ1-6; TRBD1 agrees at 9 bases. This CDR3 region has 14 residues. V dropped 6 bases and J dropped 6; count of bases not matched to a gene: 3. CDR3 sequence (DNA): TGTGCCAGCAGGTACAGGGGGCTTAATTCACCCCTCCACTTT. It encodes CASRYRGLNSPLHF.

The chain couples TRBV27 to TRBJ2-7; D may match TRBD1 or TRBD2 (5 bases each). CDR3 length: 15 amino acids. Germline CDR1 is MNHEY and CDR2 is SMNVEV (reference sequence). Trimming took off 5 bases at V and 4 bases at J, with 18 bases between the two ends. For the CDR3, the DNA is TGTGCCAGCAGTAGGTCTGACACGGGGCATTACGAGCAGTACTTC. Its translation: CASSRSDTGHYEQYF.

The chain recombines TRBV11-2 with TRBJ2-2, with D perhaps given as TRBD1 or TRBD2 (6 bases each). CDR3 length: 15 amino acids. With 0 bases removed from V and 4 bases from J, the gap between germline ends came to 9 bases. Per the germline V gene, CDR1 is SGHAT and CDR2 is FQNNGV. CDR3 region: CASSLDGGPTGELFF. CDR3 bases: TGTGCCAGCAGCTTAGACGGGGGCCCCACCGGGGAGCTGTTTTTT.

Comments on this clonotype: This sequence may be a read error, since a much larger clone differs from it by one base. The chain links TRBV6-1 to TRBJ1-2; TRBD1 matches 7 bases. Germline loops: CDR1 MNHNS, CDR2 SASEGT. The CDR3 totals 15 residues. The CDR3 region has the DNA TGTGCCAGCAGGGGAGACAGGGAGGACCACTATGGCCACACCTTC. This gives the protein CASRGDREDHYGHTF.

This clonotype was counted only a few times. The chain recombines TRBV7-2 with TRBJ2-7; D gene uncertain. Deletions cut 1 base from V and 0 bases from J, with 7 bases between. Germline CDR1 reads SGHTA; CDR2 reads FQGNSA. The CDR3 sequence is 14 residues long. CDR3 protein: CASSLESASYEQYF. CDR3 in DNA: TGTGCCAGCAGCTTAGAGTCGGCCTCCTACGAGCAGTACTTC.

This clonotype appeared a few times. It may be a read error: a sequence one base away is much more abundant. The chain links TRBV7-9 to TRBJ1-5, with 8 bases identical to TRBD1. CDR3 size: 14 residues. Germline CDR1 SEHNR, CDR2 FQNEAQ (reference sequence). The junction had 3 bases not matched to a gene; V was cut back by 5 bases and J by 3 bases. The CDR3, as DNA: TGTGCCAGCAGCCGGACAGGGAACAATCAGCCCCAGCATTTT. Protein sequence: CASSRTGNNQPQHF.

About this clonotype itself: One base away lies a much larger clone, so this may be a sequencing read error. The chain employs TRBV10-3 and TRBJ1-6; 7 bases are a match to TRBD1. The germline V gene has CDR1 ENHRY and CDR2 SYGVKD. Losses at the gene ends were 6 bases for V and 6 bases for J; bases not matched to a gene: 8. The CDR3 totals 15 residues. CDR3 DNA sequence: TGTGCCATCAGCCGAGGGGACAGTCTTAATTCACCCCTCCACTTT. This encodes CAISRGDSLNSPLHF.

The DNA of the CDR3 is TGTGCCTACCTCGGGGACTATGGCTACACCTTC. Amino acid sequence: CAYLGDYGYTF. The genes are TRBV19 and TRBJ1-2; D not resolved. Germline CDR1 and CDR2: LNHDA and SQIVND (reference sequence). The V end lost 11 bases, the J end lost 3 bases, and 10 bases lay between the germline ends. The CDR3 spans 11 residues.

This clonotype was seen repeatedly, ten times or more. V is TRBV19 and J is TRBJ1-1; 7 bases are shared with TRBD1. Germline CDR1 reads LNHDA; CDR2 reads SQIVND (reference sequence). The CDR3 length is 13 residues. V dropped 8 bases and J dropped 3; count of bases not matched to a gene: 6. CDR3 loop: CASGEGAYTEAFF. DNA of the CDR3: TGTGCCAGTGGAGAGGGGGCTTACACTGAAGCTTTCTTT.

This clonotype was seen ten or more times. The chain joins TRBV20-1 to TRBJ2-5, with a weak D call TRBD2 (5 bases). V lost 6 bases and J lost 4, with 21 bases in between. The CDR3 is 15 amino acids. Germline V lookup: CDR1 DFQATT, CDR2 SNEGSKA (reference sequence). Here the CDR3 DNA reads TGCAGTGCGAAAGAGGTCGTGGGAGAGGGAGAGACCCAGTACTTC. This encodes CSAKEVVGEGETQYF.

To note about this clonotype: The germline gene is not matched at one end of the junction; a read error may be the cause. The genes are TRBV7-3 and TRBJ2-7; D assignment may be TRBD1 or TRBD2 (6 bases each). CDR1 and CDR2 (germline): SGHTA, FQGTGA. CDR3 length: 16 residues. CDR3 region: CASSNPGGGSSYEQYF. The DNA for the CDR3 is TGCGCCAGCAGCAACCCCGGAGGGGGAAGCTCCTACGAGCAGTACTTC.

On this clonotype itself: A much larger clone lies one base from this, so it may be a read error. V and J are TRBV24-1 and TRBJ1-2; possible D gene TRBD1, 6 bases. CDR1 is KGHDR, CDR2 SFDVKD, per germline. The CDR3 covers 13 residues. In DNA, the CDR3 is TGTGCCAGCAGTTGTGGACAGCAGGATGGCTACACCTTC. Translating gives CASSCGQQDGYTF.

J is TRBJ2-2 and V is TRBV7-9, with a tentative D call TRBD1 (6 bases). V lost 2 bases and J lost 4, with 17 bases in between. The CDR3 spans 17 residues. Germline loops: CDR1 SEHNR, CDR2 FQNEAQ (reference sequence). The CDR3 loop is CASSLFRGTGFTGELFF. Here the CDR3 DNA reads TGTGCCAGCAGCTTATTTAGGGGGACGGGATTCACCGGGGAGCTGTTTTTT.

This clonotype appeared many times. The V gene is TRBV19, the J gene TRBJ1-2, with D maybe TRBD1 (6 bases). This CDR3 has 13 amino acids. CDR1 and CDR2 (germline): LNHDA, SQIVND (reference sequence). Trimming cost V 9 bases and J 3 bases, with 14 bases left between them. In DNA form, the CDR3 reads TGTGCCAGCCGAGAGGAGGGGGACTATGGCTACACCTTC. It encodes CASREEGDYGYTF.

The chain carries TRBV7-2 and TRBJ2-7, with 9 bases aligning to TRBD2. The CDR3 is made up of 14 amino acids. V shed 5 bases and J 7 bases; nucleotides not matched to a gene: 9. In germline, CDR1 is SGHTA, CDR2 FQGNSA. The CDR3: CASSLSLAGNEQYF. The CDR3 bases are TGTGCCAGCAGCCTCAGTCTAGCGGGAAATGAGCAGTACTTC.

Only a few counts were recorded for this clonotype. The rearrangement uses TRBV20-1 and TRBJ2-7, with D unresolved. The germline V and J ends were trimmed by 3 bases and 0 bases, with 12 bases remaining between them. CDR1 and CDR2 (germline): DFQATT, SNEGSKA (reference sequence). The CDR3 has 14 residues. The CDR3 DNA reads TGCAGTGCTAGTTTTGCGAGAAGCTCCTACGAGCAGTACTTC. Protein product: CSASFARSSYEQYF.